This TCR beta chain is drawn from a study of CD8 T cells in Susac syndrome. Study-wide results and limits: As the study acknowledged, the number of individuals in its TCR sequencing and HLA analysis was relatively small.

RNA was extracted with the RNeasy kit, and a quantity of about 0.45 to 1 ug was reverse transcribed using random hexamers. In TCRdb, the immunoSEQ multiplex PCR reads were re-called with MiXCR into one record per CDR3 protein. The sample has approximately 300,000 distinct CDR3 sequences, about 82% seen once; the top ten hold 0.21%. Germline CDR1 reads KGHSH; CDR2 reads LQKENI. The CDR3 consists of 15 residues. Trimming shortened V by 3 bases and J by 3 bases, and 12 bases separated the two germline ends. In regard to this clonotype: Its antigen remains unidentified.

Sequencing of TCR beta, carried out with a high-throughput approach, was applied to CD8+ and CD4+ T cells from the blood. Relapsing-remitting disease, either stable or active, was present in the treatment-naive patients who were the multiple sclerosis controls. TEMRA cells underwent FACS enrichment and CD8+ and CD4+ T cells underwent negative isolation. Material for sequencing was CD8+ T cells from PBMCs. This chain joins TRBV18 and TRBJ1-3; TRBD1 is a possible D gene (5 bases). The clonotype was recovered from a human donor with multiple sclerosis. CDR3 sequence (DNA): TGTGCCAGCTCACCCGCAGGGCATTATGGAAACACCATATATTTT. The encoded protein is CASSPAGHYGNTIYF.